This T cell receptor beta chain was obtained from a study of blood T cell repertoires in COVID-19. The authors' processing: Amplification of reference gene primers provided the estimated nucleated cell counts. Here immunoSEQ multiplex PCR was the method, and the copy in TCRdb shows in-frame clones only, minus some. D and trimming come from the DNA, and the V and J calls and clone size come from that table. The data hold roughly 200,000 clones, with around 86% observed a single time. Trimming took 1 base from V and 6 from J; bases not matched to a gene: 7. The CDR3 loop spans 16 amino acids. Germline-derived CDR1 and CDR2 are SGHTA and FQGNSA.

Source material: peripheral blood. The chain recombines TRBV7-2 with TRBJ1-5; 9 bases match TRBD1. The origin of this receptor is a woman older than 75 with COVID-19, enrolled during active disease. The CDR3 sequence is CASSLGGQGVRQPQHF. CDR3 sequence (DNA): TGTGCCAGCAGCTTAGGGGGACAGGGAGTCCGTCAGCCCCAGCATTTT.